Listed here are 5 T cell receptor beta chains from one sample, sequenced in a study of blood T cell repertoires in COVID-19. The repertoire was sequenced with immunoSEQ multiplex PCR; TCRdb's copy has only in-frame clones and lacks some. Of approximately 170,000 clones in the sample, around four fifths are singletons; the top ten hold 7.5% to 10%. What was sequenced was peripheral blood. The receptors were sampled from a woman over 75 with COVID-19, enrolled during active disease.

This rearrangement joins TRBV15 to TRBJ1-2; D is undetermined. V was cut by 0 bases and J by 8 bases, with 19 bases left in between. Germline V gene lookup returns CDR1 LNHNV and CDR2 YYDKDF (reference sequence). The CDR3 covers 16 residues. DNA of the CDR3: TGTGCCACCAGCAGAGATCGTATATCGACACCCAAAGGCTACACCTTC. Its protein product is CATSRDRISTPKGYTF.

The gene calls are TRBV19 and TRBJ1-2, with D unresolved. Germline V CDR1 and CDR2: LNHDA, SQIVND (reference sequence). The V gene lost 3 bases and the J gene lost 4 bases, with 9 bases spanning the gap. The CDR3 loop spans 13 amino acids. The CDR3 protein is CASSIQAFYGYTF. The CDR3 DNA sequence: TGTGCCAGTAGTATCCAGGCTTTCTATGGCTACACCTTC.

The V call is TRBV4-2, the J call TRBJ2-7, with TRBD1 as a possible D gene (5 bases). CDR3 length: 17 residues. V was pared by 0 bases and J by 2 bases, with 17 bases between. CDR1 and CDR2 from the germline V gene are LGHNA and YNFKEQ. The CDR3 coding sequence is TGTGCCAGCAGCCAAGATGACAGTCGACCGAAAACCTACGAGCAGTACTTC. Its translation: CASSQDDSRPKTYEQYF.

The V call is TRBV28, the J call TRBJ1-5; no clear D gene. V was shortened by 11 bases and J by 4 bases, with 9 bases between the two germline ends. This CDR3 is built from 11 residues. CDR1 is MDHEN and CDR2 is SYDVKM in the germline V gene. CDR3 sequence (DNA): TGTGCCGCCGCCGGGAATCAGCCCCAGCATTTT. Amino acids: CAAAGNQPQHF.

Notes on this clone: This CDR3 is also generated by other DNA sequences in the sample. The gene calls are TRBV5-1 and TRBJ1-2; 7 positions agree with TRBD1. The germline V gene has CDR1 SGHRS and CDR2 YFSETQ. CDR3 length equals 13 residues. Unmatched junction bases numbered 2, after V lost 4 bases and J lost 2 bases. CDR3 in DNA: TGCGCCAGCAGCCCGGACAGGAACTATGGCTACACCTTC. Its translation: CASSPDRNYGYTF.